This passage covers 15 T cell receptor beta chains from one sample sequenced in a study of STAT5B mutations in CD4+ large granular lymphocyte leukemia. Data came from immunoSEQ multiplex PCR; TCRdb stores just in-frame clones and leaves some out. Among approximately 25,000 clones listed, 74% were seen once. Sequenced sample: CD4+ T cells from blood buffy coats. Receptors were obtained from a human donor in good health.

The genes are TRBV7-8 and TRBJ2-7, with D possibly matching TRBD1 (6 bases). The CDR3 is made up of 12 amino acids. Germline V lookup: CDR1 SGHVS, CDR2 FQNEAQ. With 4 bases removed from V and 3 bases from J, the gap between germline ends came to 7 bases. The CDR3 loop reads CASSSQGYEQYF. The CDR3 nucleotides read TGTGCCAGCAGCTCACAGGGCTACGAGCAGTACTTC.

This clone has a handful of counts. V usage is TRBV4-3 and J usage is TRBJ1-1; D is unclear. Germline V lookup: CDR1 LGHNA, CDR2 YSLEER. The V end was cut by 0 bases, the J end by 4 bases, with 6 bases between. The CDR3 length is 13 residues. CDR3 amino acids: CASSQDRSTEAFF. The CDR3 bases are TGCGCCAGCAGCCAAGACAGGAGCACTGAAGCTTTCTTT.

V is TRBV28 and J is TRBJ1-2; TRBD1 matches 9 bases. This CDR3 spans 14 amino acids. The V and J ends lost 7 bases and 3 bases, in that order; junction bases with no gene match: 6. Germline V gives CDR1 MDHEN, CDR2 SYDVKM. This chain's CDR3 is CASKFRDRDYGYTF. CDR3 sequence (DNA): TGTGCCAGCAAATTCCGGGACAGGGACTATGGCTACACCTTC.

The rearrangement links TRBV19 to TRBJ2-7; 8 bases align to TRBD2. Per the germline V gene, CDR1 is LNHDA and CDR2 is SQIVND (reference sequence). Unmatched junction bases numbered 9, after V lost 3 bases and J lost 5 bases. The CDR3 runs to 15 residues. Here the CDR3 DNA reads TGTGCCAGTAGTATCGGGACTAGGCCCGACCACGAGCAGTACTTC. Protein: CASSIGTRPDHEQYF.

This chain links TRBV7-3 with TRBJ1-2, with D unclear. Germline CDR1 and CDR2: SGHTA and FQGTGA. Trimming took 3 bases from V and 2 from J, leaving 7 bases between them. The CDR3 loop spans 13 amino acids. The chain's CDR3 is CASSFSGNYGYTF. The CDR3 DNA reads TGTGCCAGCAGCTTTTCCGGGAACTATGGCTACACCTTC.

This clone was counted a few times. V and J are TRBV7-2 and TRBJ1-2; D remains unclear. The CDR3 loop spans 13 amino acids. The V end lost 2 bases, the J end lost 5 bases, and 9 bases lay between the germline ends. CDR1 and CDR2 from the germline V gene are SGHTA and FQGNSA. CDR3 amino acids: CASSLQGPYGYTF. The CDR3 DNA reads TGTGCCAGCAGCTTACAAGGACCTTATGGCTACACCTTC.

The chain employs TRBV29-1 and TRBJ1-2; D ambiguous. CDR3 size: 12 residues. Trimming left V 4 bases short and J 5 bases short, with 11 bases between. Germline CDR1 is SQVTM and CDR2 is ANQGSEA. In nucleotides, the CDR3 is TGCAGCGTTGCGATCCAAGGGTATGGCTACACCTTC. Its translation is CSVAIQGYGYTF.

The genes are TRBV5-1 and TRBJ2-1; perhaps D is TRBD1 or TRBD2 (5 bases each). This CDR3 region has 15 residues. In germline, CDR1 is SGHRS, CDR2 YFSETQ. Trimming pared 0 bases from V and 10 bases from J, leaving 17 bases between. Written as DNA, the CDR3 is TGCGCCAGCAGCTTGGCCCCGGGACCCTGGGCGGAGCAGTTCTTC. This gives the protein CASSLAPGPWAEQFF.

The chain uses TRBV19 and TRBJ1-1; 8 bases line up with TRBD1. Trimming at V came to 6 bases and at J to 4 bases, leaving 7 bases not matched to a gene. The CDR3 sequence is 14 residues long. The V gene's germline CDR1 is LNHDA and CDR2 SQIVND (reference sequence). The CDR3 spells CASREQGVVTEAFF. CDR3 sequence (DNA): TGTGCCAGTAGAGAACAGGGGGTGGTCACTGAAGCTTTCTTT.

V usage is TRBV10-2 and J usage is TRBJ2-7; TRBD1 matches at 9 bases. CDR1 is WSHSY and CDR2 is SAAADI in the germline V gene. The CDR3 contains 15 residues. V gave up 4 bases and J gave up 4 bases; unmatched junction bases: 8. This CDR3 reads CASSVAGQGYYEQYF. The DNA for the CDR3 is TGCGCCAGCAGTGTGGCGGGACAGGGTTATTACGAGCAGTACTTC.

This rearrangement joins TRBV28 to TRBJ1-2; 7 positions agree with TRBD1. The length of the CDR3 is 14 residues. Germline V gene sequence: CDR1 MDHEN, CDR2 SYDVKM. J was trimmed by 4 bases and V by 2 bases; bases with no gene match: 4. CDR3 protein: CASSLGRGFYGYTF. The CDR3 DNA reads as TGTGCCAGCAGTTTAGGCAGGGGGTTCTATGGCTACACCTTC.

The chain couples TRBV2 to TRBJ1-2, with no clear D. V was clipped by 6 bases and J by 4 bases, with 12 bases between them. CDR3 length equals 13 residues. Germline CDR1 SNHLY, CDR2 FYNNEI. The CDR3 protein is CASRRTGTYGYTF. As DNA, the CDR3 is TGTGCCAGCAGAAGGACGGGCACCTATGGCTACACCTTC.

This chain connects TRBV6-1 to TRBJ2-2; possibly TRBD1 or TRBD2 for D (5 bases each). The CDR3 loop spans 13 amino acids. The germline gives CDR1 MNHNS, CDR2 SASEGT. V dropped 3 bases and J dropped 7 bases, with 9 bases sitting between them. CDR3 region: CASSDRDRGELFF. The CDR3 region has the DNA TGTGCCAGCAGTGACAGGGACCGCGGGGAGCTGTTTTTT.

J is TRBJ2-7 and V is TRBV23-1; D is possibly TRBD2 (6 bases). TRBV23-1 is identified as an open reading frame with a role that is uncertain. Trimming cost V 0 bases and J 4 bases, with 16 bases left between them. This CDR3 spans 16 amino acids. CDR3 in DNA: TGCGCCAGCAGTCAATCGGAGGGAAAGTTCGGGTACGAGCAGTACGTC. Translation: CASSQSEGKFGYEQYV.

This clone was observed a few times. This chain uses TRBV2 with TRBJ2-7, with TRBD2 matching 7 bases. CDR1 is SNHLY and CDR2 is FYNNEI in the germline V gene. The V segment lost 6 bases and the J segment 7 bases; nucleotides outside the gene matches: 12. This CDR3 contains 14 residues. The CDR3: CASRRESIMGEQYF. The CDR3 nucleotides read TGTGCCAGCAGGCGGGAGTCTATTATGGGGGAGCAGTACTTC.